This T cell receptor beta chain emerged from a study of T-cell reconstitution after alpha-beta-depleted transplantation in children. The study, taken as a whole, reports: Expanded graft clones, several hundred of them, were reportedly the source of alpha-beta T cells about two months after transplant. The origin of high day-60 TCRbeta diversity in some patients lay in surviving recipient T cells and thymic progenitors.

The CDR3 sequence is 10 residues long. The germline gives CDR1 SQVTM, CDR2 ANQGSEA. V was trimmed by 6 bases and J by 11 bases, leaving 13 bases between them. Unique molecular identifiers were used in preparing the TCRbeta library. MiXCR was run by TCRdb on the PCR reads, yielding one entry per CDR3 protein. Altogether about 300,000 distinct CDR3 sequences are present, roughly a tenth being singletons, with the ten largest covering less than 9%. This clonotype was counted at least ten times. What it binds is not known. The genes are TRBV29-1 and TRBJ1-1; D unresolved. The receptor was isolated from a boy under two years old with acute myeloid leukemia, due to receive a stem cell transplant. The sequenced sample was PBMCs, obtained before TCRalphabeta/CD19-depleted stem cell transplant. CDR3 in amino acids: CSVAVSRAFF. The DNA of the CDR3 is TGCAGCGTCGCCGTTTCTAGGGCTTTCTTT.